A selection of T cell receptor beta chains follows, all from one sample in a study of shared clonotypes between healthy human individuals. Some clones are missing from TCRdb's copy, which holds only in-frame ones; the method was immunoSEQ multiplex PCR. The sample lists about 820,000 clones, 92% occurring once. Material: naive CD8+ T cells sorted from blood. The receptors were gathered from a man younger than 40 in good health. The CDR3 runs from the conserved cysteine through the conserved F or W. Fields, in order: D gene, V gene, J gene, CDR3 protein, CDR3 DNA. The D gene is left open where the match is weak.

>NA|TRBV5-5|TRBJ1-5
CASSLFGGDQPQHF
TGTGCCAGCAGCTTGTTTGGGGGGGATCAGCCCCAGCATTTT
>NA|TRBV7-2|TRBJ2-3
CASSLSGYTDTQYF
TGTGCCAGCAGCTTATCCGGATACACAGATACGCAGTATTTT
>TRBD2|TRBV28|TRBJ2-1
CATTLAGWEQFF
TGTGCCACGACACTAGCGGGGTGGGAGCAGTTCTTC
>NA|TRBV2|TRBJ2-6
CASREDASGANVLTF
TGTGCCAGCAGAGAAGACGCCTCTGGGGCCAACGTCCTGACTTTC
>TRBD1|TRBV5-4|TRBJ2-7
CASSSRGRSYEQYF
TGTGCCAGCAGCTCCAGGGGGCGTTCCTACGAGCAGTACTTC
>TRBD1|TRBV7-9|TRBJ2-1
CASSPSTGKGFNEQFF
TGTGCCAGCAGCCCATCGACAGGGAAAGGATTCAATGAGCAGTTCTTC
>TRBD2|TRBV7-2|TRBJ2-1
CASSPLRGGYNEQFF
TGTGCCAGCAGCCCCCTGCGGGGGGGTTACAATGAGCAGTTCTTC
>TRBD2|TRBV5-4|TRBJ2-3
CASSSATSGRLPTDTQYF
TGTGCCAGCAGCTCGGCGACTAGCGGGAGGCTTCCAACGGATACGCAGTATTTT
>TRBD2|TRBV18|TRBJ2-1
CASSHRTSGRAYNEQFF
TGTGCCAGCTCACATCGGACTAGCGGGAGGGCCTACAATGAGCAGTTCTTC
>TRBD2|TRBV18|TRBJ2-2
CASSPPASSGRAGTGELFF
TGTGCCAGCTCACCACCGGCTTCCAGCGGGAGGGCTGGTACCGGGGAGCTGTTTTTT
>TRBD1|TRBV11-3|TRBJ2-5
CASSLVVSGGLETQYF
TGTGCCAGCAGCTTAGTGGTGTCAGGGGGCCTCGAGACCCAGTACTTC
>NA|TRBV13|TRBJ2-1
CASSLQGSYNEQFF
TGTGCCAGCAGCTTGCAGGGGAGCTACAATGAGCAGTTCTTC
>NA|TRBV12-5|TRBJ2-3
CASGLGDTQYF
TGTGCTAGTGGTTTGGGGGATACGCAGTATTTT
>NA|TRBV10-1|TRBJ2-7
CASSRGSEQYF
TGCGCCAGCAGCAGGGGCAGCGAGCAGTACTTC
>NA|TRBV21-1|TRBJ2-7
CASSKPLWGGDSYEQYF
TGTGCCAGCAGCAAACCACTCTGGGGCGGAGACTCCTACGAGCAGTACTTC
>NA|TRBV5-8|TRBJ2-3
CASSLLRESATDTQYF
TGTGCCAGCAGCCTCCTCCGGGAGTCGGCCACAGATACGCAGTATTTT
>NA|TRBV19|TRBJ2-4
CASSIAGAKNIQYF
TGTGCCAGTAGTATCGCGGGAGCCAAAAACATTCAGTACTTC
>NA|TRBV19|TRBJ2-1
CASSVGGGPTYNEQFF
TGTGCCAGTAGTGTCGGTGGCGGACCAACCTACAATGAGCAGTTCTTC
>NA|TRBV2|TRBJ2-1
CARQAGNEQFF
TGTGCCAGACAGGCCGGAAATGAGCAGTTCTTC
>NA|TRBV11-2|TRBJ1-3
CASSFDTGSLSGNTIYF
TGTGCCAGCAGCTTCGACACCGGGTCCCTTTCAGGAAACACCATATATTTT
>NA|TRBV7-6|TRBJ2-1
CASSLFTGIDEQFF
TGTGCCAGCAGCTTATTCACGGGGATCGATGAGCAGTTCTTC